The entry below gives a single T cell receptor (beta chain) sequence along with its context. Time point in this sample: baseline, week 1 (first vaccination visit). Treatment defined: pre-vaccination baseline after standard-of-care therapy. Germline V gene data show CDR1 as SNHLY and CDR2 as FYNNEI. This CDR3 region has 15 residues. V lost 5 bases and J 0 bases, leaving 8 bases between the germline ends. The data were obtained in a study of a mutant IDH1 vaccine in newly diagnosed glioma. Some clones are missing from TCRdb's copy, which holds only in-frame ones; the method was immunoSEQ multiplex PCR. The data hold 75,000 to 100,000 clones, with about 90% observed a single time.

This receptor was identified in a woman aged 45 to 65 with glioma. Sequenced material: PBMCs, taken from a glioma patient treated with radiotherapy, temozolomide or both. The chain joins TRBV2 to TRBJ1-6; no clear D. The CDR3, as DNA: TGTGCCAGCAGTAGTAAGAGCTCCTATAATTCACCCCTCCACTTT. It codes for CASSSKSSYNSPLHF.